What follows are 30 T cell receptor beta chains derived from one specimen sequenced in a study of control samples from healthy donors and cancer patients. Generated by immunoSEQ multiplex PCR, the TCRdb table keeps only in-frame clones and is missing some. The table includes around 170,000 clones, around 88% detected once. The sample consisted of blood. Every receptor here comes from a woman aged 30 to 39 in good health.

V is TRBV4-2 and J is TRBJ2-7; TRBD1 aligns across 7 bases. The junction had 18 bases not matched to a gene; V was cut back by 0 bases and J by 1 base. CDR1 and CDR2 from the germline V gene are LGHNA and YNFKEQ. The length of the CDR3 is 20 residues. Here the CDR3 DNA reads TGTGCCAGCAGCCAAGAACGGCCGGACAGGACACTTTCCGTATCCTACGAGCAGTACTTC. It codes for CASSQERPDRTLSVSYEQYF.

DNA of the CDR3: TGCGCCAGCAGCTTATCGGACACGAACACTGAAGCTTTCTTT. Translated, it gives CASSLSDTNTEAFF. This chain links TRBV5-1 with TRBJ1-1; D possibly corresponds to TRBD1 (5 bases). Looked up from germline, CDR1 is SGHRS and CDR2 is YFSETQ. This CDR3 comprises 14 residues. Trimming removed 2 bases from V and 1 base from J, with 9 bases in between.

This chain joins TRBV5-1 and TRBJ2-3; 14 bases fit TRBD2. The CDR3 length is 19 residues. Germline values: CDR1 SGHRS, CDR2 YFSETQ. V lost 1 base to trimming and J lost 2 bases; unmatched junction nucleotides: 9. The CDR3 nucleotides read TGCGCCAGCAGCTTGCAGGGACTAGCGGGAGTGGGGAACACAGATACGCAGTATTTT. Its protein product is CASSLQGLAGVGNTDTQYF.

The CDR3 reads CASSTDRAGGYTF. In DNA, the CDR3 is TGTGCCAGCAGTACCGACAGGGCGGGTGGCTACACCTTC. The chain is built from TRBV6-1 and TRBJ1-2; the match to TRBD1 covers 7 bases. The J segment lost 7 bases and the V segment lost 5 bases, leaving 7 bases of the junction unmatched. The CDR3 spans 13 residues. The germline V gene has CDR1 MNHNS and CDR2 SASEGT.

The V call is TRBV12-3 or TRBV12-4, the J call TRBJ1-1; D remains ambiguous. The CDR3 has 12 amino acids. With 6 bases removed from V and 6 bases from J, the gap between germline ends came to 11 bases. The CDR3 is CASSTTASEAFF. In DNA form, the CDR3 reads TGTGCCAGCAGCACGACGGCCTCTGAAGCTTTCTTT.

The chain joins TRBV20-1 to TRBJ2-1; 9 positions match TRBD2. The CDR3 is 14 residues long. Germline values: CDR1 DFQATT, CDR2 SNEGSKA (reference sequence). V dropped 3 bases and J dropped 7; count of bases not matched to a gene: 7. CDR3 sequence: CSASKSSGNNEQFF. CDR3 coding DNA: TGCAGTGCTAGTAAGTCTAGCGGGAATAATGAGCAGTTCTTC.

The chain has TRBV3-1 (or the pseudogene TRBV3-2) and TRBJ2-5, with D maybe TRBD2 (5 bases). CDR1 LGHDT and CDR2 YNNKEL come from the germline V gene (reference sequence). The CDR3 covers 14 residues. V lost 0 bases and J lost 5, with 10 bases in between. The CDR3 loop reads CASSQDRGSETQYF. The CDR3 region has the DNA TGTGCCAGCAGCCAAGATCGGGGATCGGAGACCCAGTACTTC.

This chain uses TRBV4-1 with TRBJ1-5; 12 nucleotides align to TRBD1. With 3 bases clipped from V and 7 bases from J, the junction kept 4 bases outside the gene matches. The CDR3 sequence is 15 residues long. The germline CDR1 and CDR2 sequences are MGHRA and YSYEKL. CDR3 sequence (DNA): TGCGCCAGCAGCCATGGGACAGGGGGCGGACAGCCCCAGCATTTT. Translating it yields CASSHGTGGGQPQHF.

V gene TRBV28 combines with J gene TRBJ1-2; D may be TRBD1 (5 bases). CDR1 MDHEN and CDR2 SYDVKM come from the germline V gene. The V end lost 7 bases, the J end lost 6 bases, and 18 bases lay between the germline ends. The CDR3 runs 14 residues. The chain's CDR3 is CASTNEAGTDGYTF. The DNA for the CDR3 is TGTGCCAGCACCAACGAGGCAGGGACGGATGGCTACACCTTC.

This clone appeared a few times. The V and J genes are TRBV12-3 or TRBV12-4 and TRBJ1-4; D not certain. The CDR3 loop spans 13 amino acids. The germline V and J ends were trimmed by 2 bases and 11 bases, with 12 bases remaining between them. The chain's CDR3 is CASSLMVLRKLFF. CDR3 nucleotides: TGTGCCAGCAGTTTAATGGTTCTTAGGAAACTGTTTTTT.

The chain is built from TRBV5-1 and TRBJ1-4; TRBD1 aligns across 8 bases. The CDR3 consists of 15 residues. Trimming removed 3 bases from V and 8 bases from J; junction bases left unmatched: 9. CDR1 SGHRS and CDR2 YFSETQ come from the germline V gene. The CDR3 DNA is TGCGCCAGCAGCTCGCCGGGACAGGAGCGGGAAAAACTGTTTTTT. This encodes CASSSPGQEREKLFF.

The rearrangement joins TRBV6-5 to TRBJ2-7, with TRBD1 matching 7 bases. Per the germline V gene, CDR1 is MNHEY and CDR2 is SVGAGI. The CDR3 is made up of 13 amino acids. Trimming removed 7 bases from V and 3 bases from J; junction bases left unmatched: 6. The CDR3 protein is CASNRDRVYEQYV. CDR3 nucleotides: TGTGCCAGCAACCGGGACAGAGTCTACGAGCAGTACGTC.

This clone was recorded a few times. V is TRBV19 and J is TRBJ2-4, with 8 bases identical to TRBD2. CDR3 length: 16 amino acids. CDR1 and CDR2 from the germline V gene are LNHDA and SQIVND (reference sequence). Germline trimming cut 0 bases from V and 4 bases from J; bases unmatched to any gene: 5. The DNA for the CDR3 is TGTGCCAGTAGTATAGAGAAGCGGGGGACGAAAAACATTCAGTACTTC. Amino acids: CASSIEKRGTKNIQYF.

This chain connects TRBV11-2 to TRBJ2-5; the match to TRBD2 covers 15 bases. The CDR3 consists of 16 residues. The V and J ends lost 8 bases and 4 bases, in that order; junction bases with no gene match: 8. Germline V gene lookup returns CDR1 SGHAT and CDR2 FQNNGV. The CDR3 region has the DNA TGTGCCAGCCTGGGACTAGCGGGAGGAGATGGAGAGACCCAGTACTTC. The encoded protein is CASLGLAGGDGETQYF.

V gene TRBV6-5 combines with J gene TRBJ2-1; 8 bases line up with TRBD2. CDR1 and CDR2 (germline): MNHEY, SVGAGI. The CDR3 is 15 amino acids. V was pared by 6 bases and J by 7 bases, with 11 bases of the junction left unmatched. In DNA, the CDR3 is TGTGCCAGCAGCGCGCGGGGGGAGGGTAGGAATGAGCAGTTCTTC. The encoded protein is CASSARGEGRNEQFF.

J is TRBJ2-5 and V is TRBV7-6; maybe TRBD2 (7 bases). The CDR3 contains 15 residues. Germline V lookup: CDR1 SGHVS, CDR2 FNYEAQ. The V end was cut by 1 base, the J end by 5 bases, with 14 bases between. The CDR3 DNA is TGTGCCAGCAGCTTAGAGGGCAGGGGAGGGGAGACCCAGTACTTC. Its translation: CASSLEGRGGETQYF.

The chain links TRBV3-1 (or the pseudogene TRBV3-2) to TRBJ2-5; unclear D gene. Trimming removed 1 base at V and 3 bases at J, with 9 bases between. Germline loops: CDR1 LGHDT, CDR2 YNNKEL (reference sequence). The CDR3 spans 14 residues. The CDR3 loop reads CASSQGHSEETQYF. In DNA form, the CDR3 reads TGTGCCAGCAGCCAAGGCCACAGCGAAGAGACCCAGTACTTC.

The CDR3 DNA reads TGTGCCAGCAGTGAGGGAGTGAGCCGCGCCAATGGCTACACCTTC. Amino acid sequence: CASSEGVSRANGYTF. The chain uses TRBV6-1 and TRBJ1-2; D unresolved. CDR1 MNHNS and CDR2 SASEGT come from the germline V gene. With 3 bases removed from V and 6 bases from J, the gap between germline ends came to 17 bases. The CDR3 length is 15 residues.

The V and J genes are TRBV10-1 and TRBJ2-3; D not certain. This CDR3 is built from 16 residues. V was pared by 3 bases and J by 2 bases, with 15 bases between. The germline gives CDR1 WNHNN, CDR2 SYGVQD (reference sequence). This CDR3 is CASSDSRGGATDTQYF. The CDR3 bases are TGCGCCAGCAGTGATTCCCGTGGCGGAGCCACAGATACGCAGTATTTT.

This sequence joins TRBV7-2 and TRBJ2-1; D is possibly TRBD2 (5 bases). This CDR3 spans 15 amino acids. V dropped 3 bases and J dropped 8 bases, with 17 bases sitting between them. CDR1 is SGHTA and CDR2 is FQGNSA in the germline V gene. The CDR3 is CASSLEEPGWYEQFF. CDR3 nucleotide sequence: TGTGCCAGCAGCTTGGAAGAGCCGGGGTGGTATGAGCAGTTCTTC.

This clone was seen a few times. The chain has TRBV3-1 (or the pseudogene TRBV3-2) and TRBJ1-2; D is unresolved. The V end was cut by 2 bases, the J end by 5 bases, with 3 bases between. The CDR3 totals 11 residues. Germline V lookup: CDR1 LGHDT, CDR2 YNNKEL (reference sequence). CDR3 residues: CASSQNYGYTF. In DNA form, the CDR3 reads TGTGCCAGCAGCCAAAATTATGGCTACACCTTC.

The chain employs TRBV11-1 and TRBJ2-3; a weak D match, TRBD1 (6 bases). V lost 5 bases and J lost 0, with 15 bases in between. In germline, CDR1 is SGHAT, CDR2 FQDESV (reference sequence). This CDR3 comprises 16 residues. The CDR3 DNA sequence: TGTGCCAGCAGCACACCCGGGACATCTAGCACAGATACGCAGTATTTT. Encoded protein: CASSTPGTSSTDTQYF.

The sample holds one count of this clone. The chain uses TRBV9 and TRBJ2-7; D remains unclear. The germline CDR1 and CDR2 sequences are SGDLS and YYNGEE. V lost 5 bases and J lost 2, with 14 bases in between. This CDR3 has 14 amino acids. CDR3: CASRDLGSPYEQYV. The DNA for the CDR3 is TGTGCCAGCAGGGATCTAGGGTCCCCCTACGAGCAGTACGTC.

The V gene is TRBV29-1, the J gene TRBJ2-3; perhaps TRBD1 as D (6 bases). V was pared by 6 bases and J by 4 bases, with 20 bases between. The CDR3 sequence is 15 residues long. CDR1 and CDR2 (germline): SQVTM, ANQGSEA. The DNA of the CDR3 is TGCAGCGTGGCAGCGCGGACAGTCTCTTCAGATACGCAGTATTTT. Amino acids: CSVAARTVSSDTQYF.

The CDR3 is CASSYRLAEETQYF. The CDR3 DNA follows: TGTGCCAGCAGCTACCGACTAGCGGAAGAGACCCAGTACTTC. The chain uses TRBV5-5 and TRBJ2-5; TRBD2 matches 9 bases. V dropped 3 bases and J dropped 3; count of bases not matched to a gene: 3. The germline gives CDR1 SGHKS, CDR2 YYEKEE (reference sequence). The CDR3 spans 14 residues.

This clone is a singleton in its sample. This chain links TRBV29-1 with TRBJ1-2, with no clear D. CDR1 SQVTM and CDR2 ANQGSEA come from the germline V gene. The CDR3 has 12 amino acids. The V gene lost 4 bases and the J gene lost 4 bases, with 10 bases spanning the gap. CDR3 bases: TGCAGCGTTGTGGGCTCAAGCTATGGCTACACCTTC. Its translation is CSVVGSSYGYTF.

In its sample, this clone was seen once. The chain joins TRBV25-1 to TRBJ1-5, with D perhaps TRBD1 (5 bases). The CDR3 loop spans 13 amino acids. The germline gives CDR1 MGHDK, CDR2 SYGVNS. Trimming stripped 5 bases from V and 7 bases from J, with 12 bases between. The chain's CDR3 is CASSPRGFQPQHF. The DNA for the CDR3 is TGTGCCAGCAGTCCGAGGGGATTCCAGCCCCAGCATTTT.

This chain links TRBV5-1 with TRBJ2-3, with TRBD2 matching 16 bases. Trimming cost V 4 bases and J 4 bases; bases outside gene matches: 12. CDR1 and CDR2 from the germline V gene are SGHRS and YFSETQ. This CDR3 has 19 amino acids. This CDR3 reads CASSKGLAGGPLGADTQYF. The DNA of the CDR3 is TGCGCCAGCAGCAAGGGACTAGCGGGGGGGCCTCTCGGGGCAGATACGCAGTATTTT.

V and J are TRBV14 and TRBJ2-2; 9 bases line up with TRBD1. V lost 3 bases, J lost 5 bases, and 7 bases stayed unmatched. This CDR3 spans 16 amino acids. Germline CDR1 SGHDN, CDR2 FVKESK. The CDR3 DNA reads TGTGCCAGCAGCCAGCGGACAGGGGTAGGGACCGGGGAGCTGTTTTTT. It translates to CASSQRTGVGTGELFF.

The genes are TRBV5-1 and TRBJ2-3, with 11 positions matching TRBD2. Germline V gene data show CDR1 as SGHRS and CDR2 as YFSETQ. The CDR3 has 15 residues. Trimming cost V 4 bases and J 3 bases; bases outside gene matches: 4. The CDR3: CASSPIAGGTDTQYF. Written as DNA, the CDR3 is TGCGCCAGCAGCCCTATAGCGGGGGGGACAGATACGCAGTATTTT.